The T cell receptor (beta chain) described here comes from a study of blood T cell repertoires in COVID-19. Overall study context: T cells, B-cell-depleted T cells, or PBMCs provided the cDNA or gDNA that served as material.

In the original workflow: Reference gene primer amplification yielded estimated nucleated cell counts. Repertoires were generated with immunoSEQ multiplex PCR, while TCRdb's copy carries only in-frame clones and drops some. The DNA gave D and trimming, while V, J and clone size come from that table. The sample contains 200,000 to 250,000 clones, around 89% of which appear only once. The V gene end was trimmed by 6 bases and the J gene end by 4 bases; junction bases not matched to a gene: 17. The CDR3 has 20 amino acids. Germline CDR1 is LGHDT and CDR2 is YNNKEL (reference sequence). This TCR came from a man aged 25 to 40 with COVID-19, enrolled during active disease. The sequenced sample was peripheral blood. The J gene is TRBJ2-1, the V gene TRBV3-1 (or the pseudogene TRBV3-2); TRBD2 matches at 14 bases. CDR3 nucleotide sequence: TGTGCCAGCAGTCGAATCATGGGACTAGCGGGAGATTCAGGTTACAATGAGCAGTTCTTC. As protein: CASSRIMGLAGDSGYNEQFF.